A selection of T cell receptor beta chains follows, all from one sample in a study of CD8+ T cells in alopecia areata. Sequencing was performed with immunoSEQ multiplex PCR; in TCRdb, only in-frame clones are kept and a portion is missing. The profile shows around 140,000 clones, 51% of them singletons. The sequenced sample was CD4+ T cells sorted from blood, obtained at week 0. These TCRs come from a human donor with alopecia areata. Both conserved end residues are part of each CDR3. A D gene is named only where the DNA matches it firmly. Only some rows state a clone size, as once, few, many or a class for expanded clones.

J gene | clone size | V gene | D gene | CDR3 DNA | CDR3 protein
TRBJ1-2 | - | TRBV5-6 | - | TGTGCCAGCAGCTTGTTTTGGGGGCGACGGGGATATGGCTACACCTTC | CASSLFWGRRGYGYTF
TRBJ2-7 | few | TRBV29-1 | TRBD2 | TGCAGCGTTACGCGGGAGGGCCTCTACGAGCAGTACTTC | CSVTREGLYEQYF
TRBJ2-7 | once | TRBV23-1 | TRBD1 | TGCGCCAGCAGTCGCGAGTCCGGGACAGTCTACGAGCAGTACTTC | CASSRESGTVYEQYF
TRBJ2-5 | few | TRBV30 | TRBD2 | TGTGCCTTTGGACTAGCGCTAAGGGGAGAGACCCAGTACTTC | CAFGLALRGETQYF
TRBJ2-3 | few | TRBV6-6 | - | TGTGCCAGCAGTTACCCTACCACAGATACGCAGTATTTT | CASSYPTTDTQYF
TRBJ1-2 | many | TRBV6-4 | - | TGTGCCAGCAGTGGGACAGTCTATGGCTACACCTTC | CASSGTVYGYTF
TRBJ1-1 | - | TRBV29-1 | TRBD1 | TGCAGCGTTCAGGGGGCCACTGAAGCTTTCTTT | CSVQGATEAFF
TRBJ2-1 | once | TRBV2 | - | TGTGCCAGCAGAGGTATTAGCTGGAACGATGAGCAGTTCTTC | CASRGISWNDEQFF
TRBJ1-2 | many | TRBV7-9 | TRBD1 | TGTGCCAGCAGCTTAGAGACAGGGAGTGGCTACACCTTC | CASSLETGSGYTF
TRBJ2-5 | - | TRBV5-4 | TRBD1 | TGTGCCAGCAGCATGAAGAGGGGGCAGAGGGAGACCCAGTACTTC | CASSMKRGQRETQYF
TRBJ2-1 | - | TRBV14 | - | TGTGCCAGCAGCCTACTAGGGACCACTTACAATGAGCAGTTCTTC | CASSLLGTTYNEQFF
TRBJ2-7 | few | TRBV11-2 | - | TGTGCCAGCAGCCCCCTCCGGAGCGAGCAGTACTTC | CASSPLRSEQYF
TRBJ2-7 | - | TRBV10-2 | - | TGCGCCAGCAGCGGAGGGGGTTACGAGCAGTACTTC | CASSGGGYEQYF
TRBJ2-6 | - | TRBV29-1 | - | TGCAGCGTTGGGCCGTCGGCTGGGGCCAACGTCCTGACTTTC | CSVGPSAGANVLTF
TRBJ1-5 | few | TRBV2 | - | TGTGCCAGCCACCCTAGGACGGAGATAGGCAATCAGCCCCAGCATTTT | CASHPRTEIGNQPQHF
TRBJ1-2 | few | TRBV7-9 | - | TGTGCCAGCAGCAGAGACACCTCTATGGGCTACACCTTC | CASSRDTSMGYTF
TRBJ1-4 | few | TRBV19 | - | TGTGCCAGTAGTAAAGGGGGAGAAAAACTGTTTTTT | CASSKGGEKLFF
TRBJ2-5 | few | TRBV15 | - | TGTGCCACCAGCAGGCCGGGACAAAAAGAGACCCAGTACTTC | CATSRPGQKETQYF
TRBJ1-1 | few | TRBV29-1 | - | TGCAGCGCCGGGTCACACACTGAAGCTTTCTTT | CSAGSHTEAFF
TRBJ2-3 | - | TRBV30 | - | TGTGCCTGGAGTTCAGGCCTTAGCACAGATACGCAGTATTTT | CAWSSGLSTDTQYF
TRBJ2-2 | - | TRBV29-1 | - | TGCAGCGTGGCCCCGGGGGAGGACACCGGGGAGCTGTTTTTT | CSVAPGEDTGELFF
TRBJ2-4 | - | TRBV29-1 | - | TGCAGCGGAGTGGAAACCAAAAACATTCAGTACTTC | CSGVETKNIQYF
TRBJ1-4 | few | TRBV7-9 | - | TGTGCCAGCAGCGCCAATGGGAATCGCGAAAAACTGTTTTTT | CASSANGNREKLFF
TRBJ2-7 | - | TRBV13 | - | TGTGCCAGCAGCCGTACTCGGACAGAGCAGTACTTC | CASSRTRTEQYF
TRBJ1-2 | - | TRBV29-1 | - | TGCAGCGTTGTCACAGGGTCGCGCTATGGCTACACCTTC | CSVVTGSRYGYTF
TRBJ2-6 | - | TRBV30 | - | TGTGCCTGGAGGGACGGGACTTGGGTGTCTGGGGCCAACGTCCTGACTTTC | CAWRDGTWVSGANVLTF
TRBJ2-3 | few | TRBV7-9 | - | TGTGCCAGCAGCTTAGCGACAAACACAGATACGCAGTATTTT | CASSLATNTDTQYF
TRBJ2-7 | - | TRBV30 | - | TGTGCCTGGAGTATCGGGGGATACGAGCAGTACTTC | CAWSIGGYEQYF
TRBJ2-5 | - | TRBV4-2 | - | TGTGCCAGCAGCCAGGAGGGACCACGAGAGACCCAGTACTTC | CASSQEGPRETQYF
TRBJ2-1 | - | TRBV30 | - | TGTGCCTGGAGTTTCCGGGTGAGGGTTATCGACAATGAGCAGTTCTTC | CAWSFRVRVIDNEQFF
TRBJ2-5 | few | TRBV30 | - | TGTGCCTGGAGTGTACACCGGGTGGCCCGTCGAGAGACCCAGTACTTC | CAWSVHRVARRETQYF
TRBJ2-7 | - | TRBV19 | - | TGTGCCAGTAGCTCGGGGGATCGCTACGAGCAGTACTTC | CASSSGDRYEQYF
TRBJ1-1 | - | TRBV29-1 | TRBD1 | TGCAGCTCAAAAGAGGGGACAGGGAACACTGAAGCTTTCTTT | CSSKEGTGNTEAFF
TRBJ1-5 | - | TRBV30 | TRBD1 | TGTGCCTGGAGTCTTTCAGGGGGAGATGGCAATCAGCCCCAGCATTTT | CAWSLSGGDGNQPQHF
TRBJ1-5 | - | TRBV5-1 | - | TGCGCCAGCAGCTTGGCCGGGACCCATCAGCCCCAGCATTTT | CASSLAGTHQPQHF
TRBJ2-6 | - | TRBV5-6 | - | TGTGCCAGCAGCTTGCCTCCTCTAGCGCCAGGGGCCAACGTCCTGACTTTC | CASSLPPLAPGANVLTF
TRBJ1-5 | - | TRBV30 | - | TGTGCCTGGAGTGTTGAAGGTAGAGGGACTCAGCCCCAGCATTTT | CAWSVEGRGTQPQHF
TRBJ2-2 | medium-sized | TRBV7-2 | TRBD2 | TGTGCCAGCAGCTTAGCGGGAGGGAGGACCGGGGAGCTGTTTTTT | CASSLAGGRTGELFF
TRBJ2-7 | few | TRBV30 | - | TGTGCCTGGAGTGTTCCGGGGTACAGTCTCAACGAGCAGTACTTC | CAWSVPGYSLNEQYF
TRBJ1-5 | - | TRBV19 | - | TGTGCCAGTATGGTAGGGGGGTACAGCAATCAGCCCCAGCATTTT | CASMVGGYSNQPQHF
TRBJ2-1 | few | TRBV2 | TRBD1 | TGTGCCAGCCAAAAGGACAGGGGGTGGGATGAGCAGTTCTTC | CASQKDRGWDEQFF
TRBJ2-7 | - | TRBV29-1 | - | TGCAGCGTTGAAGATGCGGGGTTCGAGCAGTACTTC | CSVEDAGFEQYF
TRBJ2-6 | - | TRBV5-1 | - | TGCGCCAGCGATAAGGAGGGAGGTGGGGCCAACGTCCTGACTTTC | CASDKEGGGANVLTF
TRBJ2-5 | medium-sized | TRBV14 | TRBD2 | TGTGCCAGCAGCCCCGGACTAGCGGGAGCTACCCAGTACTTC | CASSPGLAGATQYF
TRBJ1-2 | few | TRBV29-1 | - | TGCAGCGTTGAGGGAACCGGGCCTGGGGGAGGCTACACCTTC | CSVEGTGPGGGYTF
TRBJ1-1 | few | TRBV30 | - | TGTGCCTCCTCCGGGGGGGGCAGGAACACTGAAGCTTTCTTT | CASSGGGRNTEAFF
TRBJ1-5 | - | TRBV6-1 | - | TGTGCCTCCACCCGGGTACGGTCCAATCAGCCCCAGCATTTT | CASTRVRSNQPQHF
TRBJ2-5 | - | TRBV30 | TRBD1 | TGTGCCTACTCCACGGGACAGTTGAGCATTCGAGAGACCCAGTACTTC | CAYSTGQLSIRETQYF